This T cell receptor beta chain was identified during a study of T cell repertoires in cytomegalovirus infection. Each CDR3 protein is one row after TCRdb ran MiXCR on the reads. The table lists 150,000 to 200,000 distinct CDR3 sequences, around 14% of them singletons, with approximately 30% in the top ten. This clonotype was seen ten or more times. The CDR3 extends over 12 amino acids. V was trimmed by 2 bases and J by 0 bases, leaving 4 bases between them. Germline loops: CDR1 DFQATT, CDR2 SNEGSKA (reference sequence). The sample consisted of PBMCs. This TCR was recovered from a human donor in good health (CMV status not recorded). Some clones in this sample may be carry-over from other donors' samples. This chain connects TRBV20-1 to TRBJ1-1; D is unresolved. CDR3 DNA sequence: TGCAGTGCTAGAACGGTGAACACTGAAGCTTTCTTT. It specifies CSARTVNTEAFF.